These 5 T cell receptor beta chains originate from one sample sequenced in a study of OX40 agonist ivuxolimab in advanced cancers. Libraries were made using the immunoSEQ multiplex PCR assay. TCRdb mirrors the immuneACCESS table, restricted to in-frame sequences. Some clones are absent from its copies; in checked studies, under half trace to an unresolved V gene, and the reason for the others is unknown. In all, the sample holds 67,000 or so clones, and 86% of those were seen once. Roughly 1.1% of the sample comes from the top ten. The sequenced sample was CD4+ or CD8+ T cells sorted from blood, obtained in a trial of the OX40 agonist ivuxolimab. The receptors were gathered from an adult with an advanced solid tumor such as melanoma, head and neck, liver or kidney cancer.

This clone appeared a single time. The DNA of the CDR3 is TGTGCCATCAGTGGCGGGTATAATTCACCCCTCCACTTT. This encodes CAISGGYNSPLHF. The chain combines TRBV10-3 with TRBJ1-6; no reliable D call. The CDR3 runs 13 residues. The germline V gene has CDR1 ENHRY and CDR2 SYGVKD. Deletions cut 4 bases from V and 4 bases from J, with 5 bases between.

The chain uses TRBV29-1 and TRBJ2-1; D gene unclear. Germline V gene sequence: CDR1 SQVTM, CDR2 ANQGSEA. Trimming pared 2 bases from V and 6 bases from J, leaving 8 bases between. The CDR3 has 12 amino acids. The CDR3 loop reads CSVEFGSNEQFF. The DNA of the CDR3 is TGCAGCGTTGAATTTGGCAGCAATGAGCAGTTCTTC.

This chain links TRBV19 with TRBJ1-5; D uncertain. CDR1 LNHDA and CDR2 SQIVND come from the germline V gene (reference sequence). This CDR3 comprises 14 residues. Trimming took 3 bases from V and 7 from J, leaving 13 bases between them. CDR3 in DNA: TGTGCCAGTAGTATGGGATGGACGGCCCAGCCCCAGCATTTT. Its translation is CASSMGWTAQPQHF.

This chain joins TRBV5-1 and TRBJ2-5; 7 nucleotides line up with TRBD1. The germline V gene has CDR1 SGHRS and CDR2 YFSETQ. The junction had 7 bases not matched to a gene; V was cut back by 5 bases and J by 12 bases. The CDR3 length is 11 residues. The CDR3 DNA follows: TGCGCCAGCAGAGAAAGGGACAGCGAGTACTTC. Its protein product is CASRERDSEYF.

In nucleotides, the CDR3 is TGTGCCAGCAGCGTAGGACTAGCGGGAGTAGGGGAGCTGTTTTTT. As protein: CASSVGLAGVGELFF. The chain carries TRBV9 and TRBJ2-2, with 12 positions matching TRBD2. From germline, CDR1 is SGDLS and CDR2 YYNGEE. Germline trimming cut 0 bases from V and 8 bases from J; bases unmatched to any gene: 2. This CDR3 contains 15 residues.